One and the same sample provided the 21 T cell receptor beta chains below, sequenced in a study of neurological immune-mediated disorders. TCRdb re-called the 5' RACE reads with MiXCR, one entry per CDR3 protein. Seen here are nearly 30,000 distinct CDR3 sequences, around 10% observed once, and the top ten hold 5.8%. Sequencing was performed on PBMCs. Receptors were obtained from a woman aged 55-70 years in good health.

Many counts were recorded for this clonotype. The rearrangement uses TRBV3-1 and TRBJ1-6; TRBD1 matches 7 bases. The CDR3 is made up of 14 amino acids. The V and J ends lost 3 bases and 7 bases, in that order; junction bases with no gene match: 3. The germline V gene has CDR1 LGHDT and CDR2 YNNKEL (reference sequence). As DNA, the CDR3 is TGTGCCAGCAGCCAGGGGGGACAGAATTCACCCCTCCACTTT. Its protein is CASSQGGQNSPLHF.

This clonotype was counted ten times or more. V is TRBV5-1 and J is TRBJ1-1, with 7 bases that match TRBD1. V dropped 3 bases and J dropped 4; count of bases not matched to a gene: 6. Germline loops: CDR1 SGHRS, CDR2 YFSETQ. This CDR3 region has 14 residues. DNA of the CDR3: TGCGCCAGCAGCTCTACAGGGGTTGGCACTGAAGCTTTCTTT. This translates into CASSSTGVGTEAFF.

This clonotype was detected many times. The chain combines TRBV7-2 with TRBJ2-7; D is uncertain. V shed 5 bases and J shed 0 bases, with 5 bases lying between them. There are 12 residues in the CDR3. Looked up from germline, CDR1 is SGHTA and CDR2 is FQGNSA. CDR3 amino acids: CASSPSSYEQYF. DNA of the CDR3: TGTGCCAGCAGCCCCAGCTCCTACGAGCAGTACTTC. Based on the CDR3 plus reference TRBV7-2 and TRBJ2-7, the full variable domain is GAGVSQSPSNKVTEKGKDVELRCDPISGHTALYWYRQSLGQGLEFLIYFQGNSAPDKSGLPSDRFSAERTGGSVSTLTIQRTQQEDSAVYLCASSPSSYEQYFGPGTRLTVT.

This clonotype has ten or more counts. The chain combines TRBV12-3 or TRBV12-4 with TRBJ1-1; D is perhaps TRBD1 (6 bases). The CDR3 covers 14 residues. V was cut by 6 bases and J by 4 bases, with 15 bases left in between. The CDR3 sequence is CASRRGRGATEAFF. CDR3 nucleotides: TGTGCCAGCAGGCGCGGCAGGGGAGCCACTGAAGCTTTCTTT.

This clonotype came up many times. The CDR3 sequence: CSASEEGSEKLFF. CDR3 nucleotides: TGCAGTGCTTCAGAGGAGGGTTCTGAAAAACTGTTTTTT. The chain has TRBV20-1 and TRBJ1-4; D remains ambiguous. The CDR3 totals 13 residues. V was pared by 5 bases and J by 7 bases, with 14 bases between. Per the germline V gene, CDR1 is DFQATT and CDR2 is SNEGSKA (reference sequence).

The table lists this clonotype with many counts. The CDR3 DNA follows: TGCAGCGCCCAAGCGGGGGGCACAGATACGCAGTATTTT. This encodes CSAQAGGTDTQYF. The chain carries TRBV29-1 and TRBJ2-3; TRBD2 agrees at 8 bases. The germline V gene has CDR1 SQVTM and CDR2 ANQGSEA. The CDR3 consists of 13 residues. After removal of 7 bases from V and 1 base from J, the junction contained 4 bases not matched to a gene.

This clonotype was observed at least ten times. Here the CDR3 reads CASSEAGPGRRESDNQPQHF. The CDR3 nucleotides read TGTGCCAGCAGTGAAGCCGGACCGGGACGCAGGGAAAGTGACAATCAGCCCCAGCATTTT. The chain is built from TRBV6-1 and TRBJ1-5; D possibly corresponds to TRBD1 (5 bases). This CDR3 is built from 20 residues. The V gene lost 0 bases and the J gene lost 3 bases, with 24 bases spanning the gap. Looked up from germline, CDR1 is MNHNS and CDR2 is SASEGT.

This clonotype was seen ten or more times. The chain combines TRBV2 with TRBJ2-4, with D tentatively TRBD1 (5 bases). There are 14 residues in the CDR3. Trimming cost V 5 bases and J 1 base, with 9 bases left between them. Germline loops: CDR1 SNHLY, CDR2 FYNNEI. The CDR3 bases are TGTGCCAGCAGTCACCCAGGGGCCAAAAACATTCAGTACTTC. This gives the protein CASSHPGAKNIQYF.

At least ten counts were recorded for this clonotype. The rearrangement joins TRBV20-1 to TRBJ1-4; D not resolved. The CDR3 loop spans 13 amino acids. Per the germline V gene, CDR1 is DFQATT and CDR2 is SNEGSKA (reference sequence). V was trimmed by 3 bases and J by 5 bases, leaving 10 bases between them. The CDR3 sequence: CSARRGGNEKLFF. As DNA, the CDR3 is TGCAGTGCTAGGAGAGGAGGGAATGAAAAACTGTTTTTT.

The sample holds many counts of this clonotype. The V gene is TRBV7-8, the J gene TRBJ2-1, with 9 bases that match TRBD2. The CDR3 extends over 14 amino acids. Per the germline V gene, CDR1 is SGHVS and CDR2 is FQNEAQ. Trimming cost V 3 bases and J 10 bases; bases outside gene matches: 7. The CDR3 DNA is TGTGCCAGCAGCTTCGGCGGGGGGGCCAAAGAGCAGTTCTTC. It specifies CASSFGGGAKEQFF.

This clonotype has ten or more counts. The chain is built from TRBV4-1 and TRBJ2-1; the D is unclear. The CDR3 loop spans 13 amino acids. V gave up 1 base and J gave up 4 bases, with 5 bases separating them. Germline lookup yields CDR1 MGHRA and CDR2 YSYEKL. CDR3 protein: CASSQGPYNEQFF. The CDR3 bases are TGCGCCAGCAGCCAAGGACCGTACAATGAGCAGTTCTTC.

This clonotype is labeled as medium-sized. The CDR3 loop is CATSRGAGEKLFF. CDR3 DNA: TGTGCCACCTCAAGGGGGGCTGGGGAAAAACTGTTTTTT. The chain employs TRBV15 and TRBJ1-4, with D possibly being TRBD1 (6 bases). Germline lookup yields CDR1 LNHNV and CDR2 YYDKDF (reference sequence). The V end was cut by 8 bases, the J end by 8 bases, with 15 bases between. The CDR3 runs to 13 residues.

At least ten counts were recorded for this clonotype. The V gene is TRBV12-3 or TRBV12-4, the J gene TRBJ1-1; D is possibly TRBD1 (6 bases). The CDR3 covers 15 residues. Trimming cost V 3 bases and J 6 bases, with 17 bases left between them. Here the CDR3 DNA reads TGTGCCAGCAGTTTTTCCGACAGGAAGGCCCCTGAAGCTTTCTTT. Protein sequence: CASSFSDRKAPEAFF.

This chain joins TRBV20-1 and TRBJ1-1; TRBD1 might be the D (5 bases). The germline V and J ends were trimmed by 0 bases and 11 bases, with 16 bases remaining between them. CDR1 is DFQATT and CDR2 is SNEGSKA in the germline V gene (reference sequence). The CDR3 covers 13 residues. CDR3 loop: CSARDHEQGRAFF. The CDR3 DNA is TGCAGTGCTAGAGATCACGAGCAGGGTAGGGCTTTCTTT.

This clonotype was found many times. This chain links TRBV20-1 with TRBJ2-7; possible D gene TRBD1, 5 bases. This CDR3 has 14 amino acids. Trimming removed 2 bases at V and 7 bases at J, with 18 bases between. Germline CDR1 is DFQATT and CDR2 is SNEGSKA (reference sequence). CDR3 DNA sequence: TGCAGTGCTAGATGGTTAACAGGCCTGGGAGAGCAGTACTTC. This codes for CSARWLTGLGEQYF.

This clonotype was seen repeatedly, ten times or more. V is TRBV6-6 and J is TRBJ1-2, with D maybe TRBD1 (6 bases). CDR1 is MNHNY and CDR2 is SVGAGI in the germline V gene (reference sequence). Trimming removed 2 bases from V and 2 bases from J, with 9 bases in between. This CDR3 comprises 14 residues. For the CDR3, the DNA is TGTGCCAGCAGTTACGGGGGCCTAAACTATGGCTACACCTTC. Its protein is CASSYGGLNYGYTF.

The sample holds many counts of this clonotype. This sequence joins TRBV20-1 and TRBJ2-2; TRBD1 aligns across 7 bases. The CDR3 length is 16 residues. V lost 0 bases and J lost 1; bases outside the gene matches: 5. Germline CDR1 and CDR2: DFQATT and SNEGSKA (reference sequence). The CDR3 DNA is TGCAGTGCTAGAGATCTACGACAGGGGAACACCGGGGAGCTGTTTTTT. It translates to CSARDLRQGNTGELFF.

This clonotype was picked up many times. The CDR3 region has the DNA TGTGCCACCAGCAGAGAAGGCCCGGTGAGCACAGATACGCAGTATTTT. It yields the protein CATSREGPVSTDTQYF. The rearrangement links TRBV15 to TRBJ2-3; D is undetermined. This CDR3 has 16 amino acids. Germline values: CDR1 LNHNV, CDR2 YYDKDF (reference sequence). V was pared by 0 bases and J by 0 bases, with 10 bases between.

With regard to this clonotype: The DNA is left out, because the CDR3 cannot be placed on it with certainty; the CDR3 is given as TCRdb lists it. The rearrangement uses TRBV5-1 and TRBJ2-2; TRBD1 is the table's D call and was not checked against the DNA. With termini counted, the CDR3 has 21 amino acids. From germline, CDR1 is SGHRS and CDR2 YFSETQ. The CDR3 protein is CASSFYICSARGQGEIGELFF.

This clonotype was counted ten times or more. The chain joins TRBV7-9 to TRBJ2-5; 7 nucleotides line up with TRBD1. V shed 5 bases, J shed 2 bases, and the junction held 8 bases outside the gene matches. The CDR3 is 15 amino acids. The germline V gene has CDR1 SEHNR and CDR2 FQNEAQ (reference sequence). CDR3 sequence reads: CASSIPGGRQETQYF. In DNA form, the CDR3 reads TGTGCCAGCAGCATACCAGGGGGTCGGCAAGAGACCCAGTACTTC.

At least ten counts were recorded for this clonotype. The rearrangement uses TRBV4-2 and TRBJ1-2; D is perhaps TRBD1 (5 bases). Trimming removed 1 base at V and 1 base at J, with 25 bases between. Looked up from germline, CDR1 is LGHNA and CDR2 is YNFKEQ. The CDR3 covers 20 residues. CDR3 bases: TGTGCCAGCAGCCAAGCCGGGGGGACCATTGGACACTACTTTAACTATGGCTACACCTTC. Translated, it gives CASSQAGGTIGHYFNYGYTF.